This T cell receptor (beta chain) was identified during a study of Graves' ophthalmopathy and Graves' hyperthyroidism. Turning to the study itself: At the time of initial diagnosis and before any treatment, peripheral blood was collected.

Scientists amplified the TCR beta CDR3 regions from RNA transcripts. HTBI primers were employed in first-round RT-PCR, then a second-round multiplex PCR followed. TCRdb called the multiplex PCR reads again in MiXCR, with one record for every CDR3 protein. The table includes about 200,000 distinct CDR3 sequences, over 25% detected once. In donors with ophthalmopathy, activity was moderate-to-severe, with CAS ≥3, NOSPECS ≥4 and duration under 3 months. As diagnostic evidence, clinical symptoms, serum thyroxine, TRAb, thyroid ultrasound and orbital computed tomography were relied upon. This clonotype was picked up many times. The clonotype was recovered from a man aged 45 to 65 with Graves' ophthalmopathy. The sample was peripheral blood.

Written as DNA, the CDR3 is TGTGCCAGCAGTTACTCGATTCGGCTAGCCGAAGAGACCCAGTACTTC. Its translation: CASSYSIRLAEETQYF. V usage is TRBV6-5 and J usage is TRBJ2-5; D perhaps matches TRBD2 (5 bases). With 0 bases removed from V and 3 bases from J, the gap between germline ends came to 14 bases. This CDR3 has 16 residues. The germline CDR1 and CDR2 sequences are MNHEY and SVGAGI.